The TCR beta chain under discussion was sequenced for a study of cytomegalovirus exposure and HLA in healthy donors. Regarding the study as a whole: Another analysis was done later, and it associated 15,000 to 20,000 TCR beta sequences with HLA alleles at 0.05 false discovery rate.

Both 60 Vbeta primers and 13 Jbeta primers went into the PCR. The repertoire was sequenced with immunoSEQ multiplex PCR; TCRdb's copy has only in-frame clones and lacks some. The profile shows approximately 170,000 clones, around three quarters of them singletons. Of note for this clone: Its target is not known.

CDR3 length: 11 residues. Germline-derived CDR1 and CDR2 are SGHDN and FVKESK. Between the trimmed V and J ends, which lost 2 bases and 5 bases, there was a span of 4 bases. The chain has TRBV14 and TRBJ2-7; D gene ambiguous. Sequenced input: PBMCs. This receptor was taken from a woman between 45 and 60 years old in good health and CMV-seronegative. The CDR3 coding sequence is TGTGCCAGCAGCCAATATGACGAGCAGTACTTC. Amino acids: CASSQYDEQYF.